Listed below are T cell receptor beta chains from one sample, sequenced in a study of blood T cells in healthy people across ages. TCRdb independently ran MiXCR on the 5' RACE reads; one entry per CDR3 protein. The profile shows 550,000 to 700,000 distinct CDR3 sequences, about 25% of them singletons. The sequenced material came from blood. All receptors derive from a woman between 65 and 79 years old in good health. Both conserved end residues are trimmed from each CDR3.

v_gene	j_gene	CDR3aa
TRBV20-1	TRBJ1-1	SARDGDKSQERAF
TRBV4-1	TRBJ1-1	ASSQDAGGETEAF
TRBV3-1	TRBJ1-4	ASSQARNEKLF
TRBV6-2/TRBV6-3	TRBJ2-3	ASSYSRAGGMRTDTQY
TRBV6-5	TRBJ2-3	ASSYRTNTDTQY
TRBV7-9	TRBJ2-3	ASSRPATDTQY
TRBV29-1	TRBJ2-5	SVEVAGQETQY
TRBV7-2	TRBJ2-7	ASSLASQGAFHEQY
TRBV5-1	TRBJ2-5	ASSSGLAGSTETQY
TRBV6-1	TRBJ1-2	ASRERRGTNYYGYT
TRBV20-1	TRBJ2-5	SPKFSADEQH
TRBV30	TRBJ2-5	AWSIKGGLEEQY
TRBV20-1	TRBJ1-4	SARGGVNEKLF
TRBV5-1	TRBJ2-5	ASSSISSGEKTQY
TRBV12-3/TRBV12-4	TRBJ1-5	ASSLRGSNQPQH
TRBV7-9	TRBJ2-5	ASSLASLEETQY
TRBV30	TRBJ1-2	AWSYRSNYGYT
TRBV20-1	TRBJ1-5	SARDSGLGGQPQH
TRBV5-1	TRBJ2-1	ASSPSIPGGLNEQF
TRBV7-2	TRBJ1-3	ASSSGADGNTIY
TRBV5-1	TRBJ1-3	ASSSRTGQSGNTIY
TRBV6-1	TRBJ2-1	ASVGQAESNEQF
TRBV6-2/TRBV6-3	TRBJ1-1	ASGSLQGSKEAF
TRBV20-1	TRBJ1-1	RVQRGSTEAF
TRBV18	TRBJ1-2	ASSPWDGRLYGYA
TRBV11-1	TRBJ2-7	ASSARTGLITYEQY
TRBV10-3	TRBJ1-2	AISGQGDWGYT
TRBV20-1	TRBJ1-1	SARNEGGTEAF
TRBV12-3/TRBV12-4	TRBJ2-6	ASSPRANVLT
TRBV5-1	TRBJ2-5	ASPGLAGGPLQETQY